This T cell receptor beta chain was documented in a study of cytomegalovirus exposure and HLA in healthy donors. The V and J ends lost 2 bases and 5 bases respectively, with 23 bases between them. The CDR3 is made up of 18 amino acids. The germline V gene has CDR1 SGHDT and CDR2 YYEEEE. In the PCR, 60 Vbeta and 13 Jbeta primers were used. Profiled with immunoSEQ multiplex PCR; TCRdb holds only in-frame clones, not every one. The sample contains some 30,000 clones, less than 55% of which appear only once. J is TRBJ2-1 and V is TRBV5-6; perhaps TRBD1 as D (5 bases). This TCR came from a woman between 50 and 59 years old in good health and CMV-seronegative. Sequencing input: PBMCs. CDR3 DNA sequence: TGTGCCAGCAGCTTACAGGTGACCTACGGCCACTCTGACAATGAGCAGTTCTTC. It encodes CASSLQVTYGHSDNEQFF.